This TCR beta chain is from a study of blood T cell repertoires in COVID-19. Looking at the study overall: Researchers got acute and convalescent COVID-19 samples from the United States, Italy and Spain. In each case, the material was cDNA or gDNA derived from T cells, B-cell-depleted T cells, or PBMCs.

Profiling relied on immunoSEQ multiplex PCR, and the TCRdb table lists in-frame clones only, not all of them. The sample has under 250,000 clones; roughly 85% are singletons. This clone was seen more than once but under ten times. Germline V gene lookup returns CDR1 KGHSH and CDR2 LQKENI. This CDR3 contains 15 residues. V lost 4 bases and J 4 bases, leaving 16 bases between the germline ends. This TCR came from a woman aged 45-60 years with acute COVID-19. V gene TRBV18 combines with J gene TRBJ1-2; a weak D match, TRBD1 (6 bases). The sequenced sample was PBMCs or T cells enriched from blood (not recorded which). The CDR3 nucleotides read TGTGCCAGCTCACGGTCCCAGGGGACGCTCTATGGCTACACCTTC. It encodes CASSRSQGTLYGYTF. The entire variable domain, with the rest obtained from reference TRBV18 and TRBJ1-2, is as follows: NAGVMQNPRHLVRRRGQEARLRCSPMKGHSHVYWYRQLPEEGLKFMVYLQKENIIDESGMPKERFSAEFPKEGPSILRIQQVVRGDSAAYFCASSRSQGTLYGYTFGSGTRLTVV.